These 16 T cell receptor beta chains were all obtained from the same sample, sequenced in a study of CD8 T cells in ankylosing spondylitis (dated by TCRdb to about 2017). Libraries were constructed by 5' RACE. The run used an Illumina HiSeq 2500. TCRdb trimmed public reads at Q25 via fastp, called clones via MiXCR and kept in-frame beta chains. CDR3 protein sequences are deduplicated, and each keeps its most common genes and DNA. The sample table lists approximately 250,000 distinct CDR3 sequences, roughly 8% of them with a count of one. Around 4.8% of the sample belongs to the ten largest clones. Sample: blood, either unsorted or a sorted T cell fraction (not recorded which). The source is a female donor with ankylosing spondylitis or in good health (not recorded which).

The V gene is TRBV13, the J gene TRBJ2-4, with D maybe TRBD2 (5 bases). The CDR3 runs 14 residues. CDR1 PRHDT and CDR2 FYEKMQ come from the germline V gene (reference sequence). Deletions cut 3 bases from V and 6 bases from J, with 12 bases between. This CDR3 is CASSLREYGNIQYF. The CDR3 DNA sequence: TGTGCCAGCAGCTTGAGGGAGTATGGAAACATTCAGTACTTC.

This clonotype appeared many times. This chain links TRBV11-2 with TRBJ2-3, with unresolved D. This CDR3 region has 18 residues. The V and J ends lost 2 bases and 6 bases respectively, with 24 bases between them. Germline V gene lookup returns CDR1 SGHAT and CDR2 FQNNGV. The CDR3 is CASSLNNVGRRNSDTQYF. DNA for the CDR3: TGTGCCAGCAGCTTAAATAACGTCGGGCGGCGCAATTCGGATACGCAGTATTTT.

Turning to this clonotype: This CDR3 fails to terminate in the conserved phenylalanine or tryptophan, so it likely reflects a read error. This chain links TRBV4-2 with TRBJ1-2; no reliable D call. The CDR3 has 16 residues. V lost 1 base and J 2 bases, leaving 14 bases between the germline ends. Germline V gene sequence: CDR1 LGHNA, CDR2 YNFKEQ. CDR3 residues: CASSQAGGQRNYGYTL. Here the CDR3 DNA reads TGTGCCAGCAGCCAAGCGGGTGGGCAGCGGAACTATGGCTACACCCTC.

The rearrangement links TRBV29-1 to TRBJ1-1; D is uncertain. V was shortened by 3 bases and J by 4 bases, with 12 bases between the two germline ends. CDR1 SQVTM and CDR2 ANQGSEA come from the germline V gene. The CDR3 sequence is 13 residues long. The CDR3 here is CSVEQTPGTEAFF. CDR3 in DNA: TGCAGCGTTGAGCAGACGCCTGGCACTGAAGCTTTCTTT.

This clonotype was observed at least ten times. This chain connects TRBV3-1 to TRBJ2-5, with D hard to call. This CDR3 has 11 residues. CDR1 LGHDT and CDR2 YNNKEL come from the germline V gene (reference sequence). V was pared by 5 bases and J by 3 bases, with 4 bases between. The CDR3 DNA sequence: TGTGCCAGCAGCTACAAAGAGACCCAGTACTTC. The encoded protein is CASSYKETQYF.

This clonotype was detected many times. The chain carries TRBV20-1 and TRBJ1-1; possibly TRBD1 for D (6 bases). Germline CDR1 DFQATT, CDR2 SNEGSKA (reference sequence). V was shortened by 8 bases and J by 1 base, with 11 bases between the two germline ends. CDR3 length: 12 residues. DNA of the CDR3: TGCAGTCCTGACAGGTCGAACACTGAAGCTTTCTTT. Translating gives CSPDRSNTEAFF.

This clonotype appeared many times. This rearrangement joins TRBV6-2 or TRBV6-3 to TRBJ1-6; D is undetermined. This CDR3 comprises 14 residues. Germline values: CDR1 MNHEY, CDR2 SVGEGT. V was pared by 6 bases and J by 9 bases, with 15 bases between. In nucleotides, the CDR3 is TGTGCCAGCAGAGATCGGGTCGTGAGTTCACCCCTCCACTTT. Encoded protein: CASRDRVVSSPLHF.

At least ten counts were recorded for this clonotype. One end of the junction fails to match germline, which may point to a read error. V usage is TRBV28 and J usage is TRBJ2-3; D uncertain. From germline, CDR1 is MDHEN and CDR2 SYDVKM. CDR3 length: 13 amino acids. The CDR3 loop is CASSSPSTDTQYF. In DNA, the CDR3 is TGCGCCAGCAGCTCCCCTAGCACAGATACGCAGTATTTT.

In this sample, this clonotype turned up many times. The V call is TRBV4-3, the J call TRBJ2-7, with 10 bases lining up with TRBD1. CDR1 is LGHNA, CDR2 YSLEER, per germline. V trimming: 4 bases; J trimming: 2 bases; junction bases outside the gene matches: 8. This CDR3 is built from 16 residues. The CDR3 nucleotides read TGCGCCAGCAGCCTCGGGACAGGGGTATCTGCCTACGAGCAGTACTTC. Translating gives CASSLGTGVSAYEQYF.

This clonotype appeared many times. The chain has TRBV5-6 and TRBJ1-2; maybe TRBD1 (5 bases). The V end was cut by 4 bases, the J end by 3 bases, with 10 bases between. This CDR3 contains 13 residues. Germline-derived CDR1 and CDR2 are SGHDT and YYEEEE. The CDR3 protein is CASSAGTDYGYTF. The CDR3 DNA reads TGTGCCAGCAGCGCGGGGACGGACTATGGCTACACCTTC.

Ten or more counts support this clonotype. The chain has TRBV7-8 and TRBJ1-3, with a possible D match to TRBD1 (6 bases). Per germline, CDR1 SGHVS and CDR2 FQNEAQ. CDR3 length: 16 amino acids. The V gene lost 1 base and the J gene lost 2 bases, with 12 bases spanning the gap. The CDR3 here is CASSLGTGSTGNTIYF. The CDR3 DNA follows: TGTGCCAGCAGCTTAGGAACAGGGAGTACTGGAAACACCATATATTTT. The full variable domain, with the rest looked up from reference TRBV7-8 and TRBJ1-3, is GAGVSQSPRYKVAKRGQDVALRCDPISGHVSLFWYQQALGQGPEFLTYFQNEAQLDKSGLPSDRFFAERPEGSVSTLKIQRTQQEDSAVYLCASSLGTGSTGNTIYFGEGSWLTVV.

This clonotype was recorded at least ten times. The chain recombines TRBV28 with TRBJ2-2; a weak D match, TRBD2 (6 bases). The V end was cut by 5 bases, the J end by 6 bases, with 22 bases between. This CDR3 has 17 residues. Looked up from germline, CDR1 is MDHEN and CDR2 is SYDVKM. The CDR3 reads CASSPIPPGVGAGELFF. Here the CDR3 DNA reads TGTGCCAGCAGTCCAATTCCCCCGGGAGTTGGGGCCGGGGAGCTGTTTTTT. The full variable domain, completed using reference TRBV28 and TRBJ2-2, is DVKVTQSSRYLVKRTGEKVFLECVQDMDHENMFWYRQDPGLGLRLIYFSYDVKMKEKGDIPEGYSVSREKKERFSLILESASTNQTSMYLCASSPIPPGVGAGELFFGEGSRLTVL.

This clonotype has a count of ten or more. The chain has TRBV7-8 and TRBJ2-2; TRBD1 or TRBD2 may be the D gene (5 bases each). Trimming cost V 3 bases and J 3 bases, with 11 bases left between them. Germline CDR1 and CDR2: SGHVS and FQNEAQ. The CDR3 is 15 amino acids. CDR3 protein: CASSLGDHYTGELFF. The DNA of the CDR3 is TGTGCCAGCAGCTTGGGGGACCATTACACCGGGGAGCTGTTTTTT.

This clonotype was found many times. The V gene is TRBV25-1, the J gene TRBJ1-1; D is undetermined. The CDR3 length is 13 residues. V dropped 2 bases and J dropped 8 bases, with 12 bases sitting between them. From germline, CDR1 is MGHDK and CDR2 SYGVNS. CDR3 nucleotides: TGTGCCAGCAGTGAAGCAGGCGTTTCGGAAGCTTTCTTT. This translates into CASSEAGVSEAFF.

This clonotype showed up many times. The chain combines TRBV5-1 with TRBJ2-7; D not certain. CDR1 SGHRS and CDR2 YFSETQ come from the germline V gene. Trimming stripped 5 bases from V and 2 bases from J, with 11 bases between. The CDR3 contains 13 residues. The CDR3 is CASRDGSTYEQYF. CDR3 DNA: TGCGCCAGCAGGGACGGGTCCACCTACGAGCAGTACTTC.

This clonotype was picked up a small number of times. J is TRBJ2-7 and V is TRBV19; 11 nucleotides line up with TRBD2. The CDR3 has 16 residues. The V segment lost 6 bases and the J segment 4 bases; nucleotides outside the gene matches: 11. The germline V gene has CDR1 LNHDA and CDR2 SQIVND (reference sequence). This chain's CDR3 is CASSQGTSGKLYEQYF. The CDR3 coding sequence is TGTGCCAGTAGCCAAGGGACTAGCGGAAAACTTTACGAGCAGTACTTC.